Shown below are 24 T cell receptor beta chains from a single sample sequenced in a study of PD-1 blockade in classical Hodgkin lymphoma. The sample's time point: cycle 4 day 1 (C4D1), after around six weeks of nivolumab. Every patient experienced relapse after autologous stem cell transplantation, and brentuximab vedotin exposure varied. Sequencing used immunoSEQ multiplex PCR; TCRdb keeps in-frame clones, though not all of them. The sample lists under 50,000 clones; 66% were seen once. This specimen consisted of peripheral blood mononuclear cells (PBMCs), obtained before the fourth cycle of nivolumab. The receptors shown here come from a human donor with classical Hodgkin lymphoma.

Ten or more counts support this clone. The rearrangement uses TRBV5-4 and TRBJ1-3; D gene uncertain. CDR3 length equals 13 residues. The V end lost 4 bases, the J end lost 4 bases, and 9 bases lay between the germline ends. Germline-derived CDR1 and CDR2 are SGHNT and YYREEE (reference sequence). CDR3 DNA sequence: TGTGCCAGCAGCCCCATGACAGGAAACACCATATATTTT. Its protein product is CASSPMTGNTIYF. The full variable domain, its missing parts supplied by reference TRBV5-4 and TRBJ1-3, is ETGVTQSPTHLIKTRGQQVTLRCSSQSGHNTVSWYQQALGQGPQFIFQYYREEENGRGNFPPRFSGLQFPNYSSELNVNALELDDSALYLCASSPMTGNTIYFGEGSWLTVV.

Comment on this clone: Within the sample, other DNA sequences also encode this same CDR3. J is TRBJ2-5 and V is TRBV5-1; D is perhaps TRBD1 (5 bases). Trimming removed 0 bases at V and 4 bases at J, with 10 bases between. Germline CDR1 SGHRS, CDR2 YFSETQ. CDR3 size: 14 residues. CDR3 amino acids: CASSLVREGETQYF. Written as DNA, the CDR3 is TGCGCCAGCAGCTTGGTCAGGGAAGGAGAGACCCAGTACTTC.

This clone turned up a few times. J is TRBJ2-2 and V is TRBV10-3; D remains unclear. CDR3 length: 13 amino acids. Germline loops: CDR1 ENHRY, CDR2 SYGVKD. V shed 4 bases and J shed 6 bases, with 9 bases lying between them. The CDR3 is CAISAPKAGELFF. As DNA, the CDR3 is TGTGCCATCAGTGCCCCGAAGGCCGGGGAGCTGTTTTTT.

In the case of this clone: Other DNA sequences within the sample encode an identical CDR3. This chain links TRBV28 with TRBJ2-5; D may be TRBD2 (5 bases). Germline V gene lookup returns CDR1 MDHEN and CDR2 SYDVKM. This CDR3 has 13 amino acids. Trimming pared 2 bases from V and 2 bases from J, leaving 6 bases between. This CDR3 is CASSLPGQETQYF. CDR3 DNA: TGTGCCAGCAGTTTACCGGGACAAGAGACCCAGTACTTC.

The chain couples TRBV28 to TRBJ2-1; D is possibly TRBD1 (6 bases). Trimming left V 1 base short and J 7 bases short, with 14 bases between. The CDR3 length is 15 residues. Per germline, CDR1 MDHEN and CDR2 SYDVKM. CDR3 nucleotide sequence: TGTGCCAGCAGTTTATATCTTCCCAGGGGAAATGAGCAGTTCTTC. Protein: CASSLYLPRGNEQFF.

The chain uses TRBV9 and TRBJ2-2; the match to TRBD2 covers 14 bases. The CDR3 loop spans 19 amino acids. Unmatched junction bases numbered 8, after V lost 4 bases and J lost 0 bases. Germline CDR1 reads SGDLS; CDR2 reads YYNGEE. Here the CDR3 reads CASSRTPTSGRANTGELFF. The CDR3 nucleotides read TGTGCCAGCAGCCGAACCCCGACTAGCGGGAGGGCGAACACCGGGGAGCTGTTTTTT.

This clone came up a few times. The chain's CDR3 is CASSLLVGELFF. The CDR3 DNA is TGTGCCAGCAGTTTACTCGTCGGGGAGCTGTTTTTT. J is TRBJ2-2 and V is TRBV28, with unresolved D. The length of the CDR3 is 12 residues. Per germline, CDR1 MDHEN and CDR2 SYDVKM. The V gene lost 2 bases and the J gene lost 7 bases, with 5 bases spanning the gap.

As concerns this clone: The same CDR3 arises from other DNA sequences in this sample as well. The chain carries TRBV9 and TRBJ2-7; 10 bases fit TRBD1. V gave up 2 bases and J gave up 4 bases; unmatched junction bases: 3. Germline CDR1 and CDR2: SGDLS and YYNGEE. This CDR3 region has 14 residues. CDR3 sequence reads: CASSVGQGPYEQYF. CDR3 in DNA: TGTGCCAGCAGCGTGGGACAGGGGCCATACGAGCAGTACTTC.

The chain is built from TRBV5-6 and TRBJ2-7; 8 bases align to TRBD1. The length of the CDR3 is 15 residues. Germline V gene sequence: CDR1 SGHDT, CDR2 YYEEEE. With 3 bases clipped from V and 3 bases from J, the junction kept 8 bases outside the gene matches. The DNA for the CDR3 is TGTGCCAGCAGCTCCCAGACAGGGGCCCTCTACGAGCAGTACTTC. Its protein product is CASSSQTGALYEQYF.

This clone was detected a few times. The J gene is TRBJ2-7, the V gene TRBV20-1; D uncertain. Deletions cut 8 bases from V and 1 base from J, with 9 bases between. The CDR3 extends over 11 amino acids. The V gene's germline CDR1 is DFQATT and CDR2 SNEGSKA (reference sequence). The CDR3 protein is CSSGLSYEQYF. CDR3 sequence (DNA): TGCAGTTCTGGTCTTTCCTACGAGCAGTACTTC.

Turning to this clone: A read error may account for a junction end that differs from germline. The chain couples TRBV19 to TRBJ2-5; D is ambiguous. The CDR3 length is 11 residues. Per germline, CDR1 LNHDA and CDR2 SQIVND (reference sequence). DNA of the CDR3: TGTGCCAGTAGTGTAGAAGAGACCCAGTACTTC. Amino acid sequence: CASSVEETQYF.

The gene calls are TRBV5-4 and TRBJ2-3; 13 nucleotides line up with TRBD2. After removal of 5 bases from V and 4 bases from J, the junction contained 4 bases not matched to a gene. Germline assignment: CDR1 SGHNT and CDR2 YYREEE (reference sequence). The CDR3 contains 15 residues. In DNA, the CDR3 is TGTGCCAGCAGTCCGGGACTAGCGGGGTCAGATACGCAGTATTTT. Its translation: CASSPGLAGSDTQYF.

Concerning this clone itself: Additional DNA sequences in this sample encode the identical CDR3. The J gene is TRBJ1-5, the V gene TRBV30, with D uncertain. Trimming pared 3 bases from V and 0 bases from J, leaving 6 bases between. The CDR3 sequence is 13 residues long. Germline V CDR1 and CDR2: GTSNPN, SVGIG (reference sequence). This chain's CDR3 is CAWSLDSNQPQHF. The CDR3 nucleotides read TGTGCCTGGAGCCTTGATAGCAATCAGCCCCAGCATTTT.

This clone was detected only a few times. The chain couples TRBV4-3 to TRBJ2-2, with 15 bases aligning to TRBD2. Trimming cost V 1 base and J 5 bases; bases outside gene matches: 5. The V gene's germline CDR1 is LGHNA and CDR2 YSLEER. The CDR3 is 18 amino acids. The CDR3 coding sequence is TGCGCCAGCAGCCAAGTAGGGACTAGCGGGGGGTGGACCGGGGAGCTGTTTTTT. Translated: CASSQVGTSGGWTGELFF.

Note on this clone: The sample carries other DNA sequences with the same CDR3. The J gene is TRBJ2-7, the V gene TRBV7-8; tentatively, D is TRBD2 (5 bases). The CDR3 is 12 residues long. The V end lost 2 bases, the J end lost 6 bases, and 8 bases lay between the germline ends. CDR1 and CDR2 (germline): SGHVS, FQNEAQ. CDR3 bases: TGTGCCAGCAGCTTAAGCCGGGGCGAGCAGTACTTC. The encoded protein is CASSLSRGEQYF.

Only a few counts were recorded for this clone. J is TRBJ2-3 and V is TRBV11-2; no definite D call. CDR1 is SGHAT and CDR2 is FQNNGV in the germline V gene. The CDR3 spans 15 residues. With 0 bases removed from V and 0 bases from J, the gap between germline ends came to 7 bases. CDR3 in amino acids: CASSLDGSSTDTQYF. DNA for the CDR3: TGTGCCAGCAGCTTAGACGGCTCTAGCACAGATACGCAGTATTTT.

The chain is built from TRBV6-5 and TRBJ2-7; 10 bases map to TRBD2. The CDR3 length is 16 residues. The germline V gene has CDR1 MNHEY and CDR2 SVGAGI. V was pared by 0 bases and J by 6 bases, with 8 bases of the junction left unmatched. CDR3 sequence: CASSYSVAGGRSEQYF. The CDR3 nucleotides read TGTGCCAGCAGTTACTCGGTAGCGGGAGGTCGTAGCGAGCAGTACTTC.

This clone was seen a handful of times. The genes are TRBV5-8 and TRBJ1-4; 7 positions match TRBD1. V lost 0 bases, J lost 8 bases, and 7 bases stayed unmatched. There are 15 residues in the CDR3. Germline V gene data show CDR1 as SGHTS and CDR2 as YDEGEE. The CDR3 is CASSLGNRGDEKLFF. The CDR3 coding sequence is TGTGCCAGCAGCTTGGGGAACAGGGGAGACGAAAAACTGTTTTTT.

The chain recombines TRBV15 with TRBJ2-2, with no clear D. This CDR3 is 18 amino acids long. V was pared by 5 bases and J by 0 bases, with 19 bases between. CDR1 is LNHNV, CDR2 YYDKDF, per germline (reference sequence). The CDR3 here is CATSSPGRTISNTGELFF. For the CDR3, the DNA is TGTGCCACCAGCTCCCCCGGTCGGACCATATCGAACACCGGGGAGCTGTTTTTT. Combining the CDR3 with reference TRBV15 and TRBJ2-2 gives the whole variable domain DAMVIQNPRYQVTQFGKPVTLSCSQTLNHNVMYWYQQKSSQAPKLLFHYYDKDFNNEADTPDNFQSRRPNTSFCFLDIRSPGLGDTAMYLCATSSPGRTISNTGELFFGEGSRLTVL.

By proportion, this clone is medium-sized (0.01 to 0.1%). In DNA, the CDR3 is TGTGCCAGCAGGGGTACAAACACCATATATTTT. Translating gives CASRGTNTIYF. The rearrangement links TRBV6-6 to TRBJ1-3; D remains ambiguous. Germline CDR1 reads MNHNY; CDR2 reads SVGAGI (reference sequence). The V gene lost 6 bases and the J gene lost 6 bases, with 6 bases spanning the gap. CDR3 length: 11 amino acids.

The J gene is TRBJ1-5, the V gene TRBV10-3; 11 bases are shared with TRBD1. The CDR3 loop spans 17 amino acids. V lost 5 bases, J lost 6 bases, and 12 bases stayed unmatched. CDR1 is ENHRY, CDR2 SYGVKD, per germline. The DNA for the CDR3 is TGTGCCATCAGTTCATCCTCCCGGGACAGGGGGAGTCAGCCCCAGCATTTT. It is translated as CAISSSSRDRGSQPQHF.

This clone has more than one count but fewer than ten. The chain links TRBV10-2 to TRBJ2-2; D possibly uses TRBD1 or TRBD2 (5 bases each). Germline V gives CDR1 WSHSY, CDR2 SAAADI. V lost 8 bases to trimming and J lost 7 bases, with 11 bases between them. The CDR3 runs 12 residues. Here the CDR3 DNA reads TGCGCCAGCGGGACCCTAGGCGGGGAGCTGTTTTTT. Protein product: CASGTLGGELFF.

Written as DNA, the CDR3 is TGTGCCAGCAGCCTAGGACAGATCAATCAGCCCCAGCATTTT. Amino acids: CASSLGQINQPQHF. The genes are TRBV5-6 and TRBJ1-5; possible D gene TRBD1, 6 bases. CDR3 length equals 14 residues. Germline V gene sequence: CDR1 SGHDT, CDR2 YYEEEE. V lost 4 bases, J lost 3 bases, and 11 bases lay in between.

The rearrangement links TRBV25-1 to TRBJ2-7; weak D call: TRBD1 (5 bases). Germline V CDR1 and CDR2: MGHDK, SYGVNS. Trimming cost V 5 bases and J 3 bases, with 11 bases left between them. This CDR3 has 13 residues. The CDR3 DNA follows: TGTGCCAGCAGTCGATACACAGGCTACGAGCAGTACTTC. Protein: CASSRYTGYEQYF.